Each of the 3 T cell receptor beta chains below was sequenced from the same sample in a study of Tregs in tolerant kidney transplant recipients. TCRdb keeps only in-frame clones here, not all; method: immunoSEQ multiplex PCR. The repertoire has fewer than 100,000 clones, less than 95% of them found once; the top ten carry about 0.36%. The sequencing used Tregs from blood, collected before the transplant. The receptors derive from a human donor who received a combined kidney and bone marrow transplant.

The sample holds one count of this clone. The chain couples TRBV27 to TRBJ2-3; possibly TRBD1 or TRBD2 for D (5 bases each). Germline V gene lookup returns CDR1 MNHEY and CDR2 SMNVEV (reference sequence). The CDR3 runs to 15 residues. V shed 3 bases and J shed 0 bases, with 10 bases lying between them. Written as DNA, the CDR3 is TGTGCCAGCAGTTTCTGGGGGTCTAGCACAGATACGCAGTATTTT. This sequence encodes CASSFWGSSTDTQYF.

This clone was seen a single time. The chain recombines TRBV6-6 with TRBJ2-2; the D is unclear. The CDR3 consists of 16 residues. The germline V and J ends were trimmed by 2 bases and 4 bases, with 14 bases remaining between them. CDR1 and CDR2 (germline): MNHNY, SVGAGI (reference sequence). The CDR3: CASSYPVGISTGELFF. For the CDR3, the DNA is TGTGCCAGCAGTTACCCCGTTGGAATCTCCACCGGGGAGCTGTTTTTT.

The chain uses TRBV10-1 and TRBJ2-2, with D uncertain. CDR3 length equals 15 residues. Between the trimmed V and J ends, which lost 6 bases and 4 bases, there was a span of 15 bases. CDR1 WNHNN and CDR2 SYGVQD come from the germline V gene (reference sequence). The CDR3 region is CASSSRNPSTGELFF. The CDR3 bases are TGCGCCAGCAGCTCTCGAAACCCGAGCACCGGGGAGCTGTTTTTT.